This is a list of T cell receptor beta chains from one sample in a study of blood T cell repertoires in COVID-19. Assay used: immunoSEQ multiplex PCR; TCRdb lists only in-frame clones, some missing. The repertoire holds 300,000 to 350,000 clones, roughly 87% seen once, with roughly 0.94% in the top ten. The specimen sequenced was PBMCs or T cells enriched from blood (not recorded which). Receptors were obtained from a woman younger than 45 who had recovered from COVID-19. The CDR3 runs from the conserved cysteine through the conserved F or W. Each record gives: V gene, D gene, CDR3 protein. The D gene is left open where the match is weak.

TRBV5-1 | TRBD1 | CASGRDRSTGELFF
TRBV6-5 | . | CASSYFGGLNTEAFF
TRBV7-9 | TRBD2 | CASSSRLAGFKETQYF
TRBV6-5 | TRBD1 | CASRGGQGNQDF
TRBV24-1 | . | CATSGEGGQPQHF
TRBV9 | TRBD2 | CASSPGGASNEQFF
TRBV5-1 | . | CASSIFQETQYF
TRBV14 | TRBD2 | CASSQKREATEQYF
TRBV30 | TRBD1 | CAWQRNYPGQGRSGYTF
TRBV29-1 | . | CSVSGVETQYF
TRBV12-3/TRBV12-4 | . | CASRPDRDYGYTF
TRBV4-1 | . | CASSLLNEQFF
TRBV19 | TRBD2 | CASRMTSGGPYSSYNEQFF
TRBV27 | TRBD1 | CASSSTGTLTDTQYF
TRBV3-1/TRBV3-2 | TRBD2 | CASSWGLADQETQYF
TRBV7-9 | . | CASSFPGGNGYTF
TRBV7-6 | . | CASSPGTTSTDTQYF
TRBV2 | TRBD2 | CASSQTSGLAGYEQFF
TRBV20-1 | . | CSARRAGEQFF
TRBV27 | . | CASSLSPNTGELFF
TRBV19 | TRBD2 | CASSERLAGGADTQYF
TRBV3-1/TRBV3-2 | . | CASSQEGRLYEQYF
TRBV2 | . | CASSLEQVPEAFF
TRBV3-1/TRBV3-2 | TRBD2 | CASSQISGGAQNEQFF
TRBV7-8 | TRBD1 | CASGRQGAGDTQYF
TRBV21-1 | . | CASSKRDADNEQFF
TRBV5-6 | . | CASSPNSGEKLFF
TRBV19 | . | CASSINPAARKSTDTQYF
TRBV14 | TRBD1 | CASRPGTGNTGELFF
TRBV25-1 | TRBD2 | CASSEGGGSYEQYF
TRBV7-9 | TRBD1 | CASSTTQGARGEAFF
TRBV9 | . | CASSVGGRQYF
TRBV13 | TRBD2 | CASSLGMAGGLHEQFF
TRBV28 | . | CASRRAGGYGYTF
TRBV2 | . | CATRPGSSNEKLFF
TRBV30 | . | CAWSLGRFRETQYF
TRBV30 | TRBD1 | CAWSVPGQGAQPQHF
TRBV20-1 | . | CSARATDEQYF
TRBV14 | . | CASSEDFRGSYPNSPLHF
TRBV19 | . | CASSLVGQSLHF
TRBV27 | TRBD1 | CASRGQASYGYTF
TRBV7-2 | TRBD1 | CASSLDRGTEAFF
TRBV28 | . | CASSLGQYSGNTIYF
TRBV2 | TRBD2 | CASSVTRGGVETQYF
TRBV5-1 | . | CASSFQPTVYEQYF
TRBV2 | . | CASKVYENTEAFF
TRBV18 | TRBD2 | CASSPRTSGETDTQYF
TRBV9 | . | CASSVGSTLYGYTF
TRBV6-2/TRBV6-3 | TRBD1 | CASSTRTGGINQPQHF
TRBV5-4 | . | CASSLAGGGGRGEKLFF
TRBV28 | . | CASSRDRSSAQYF